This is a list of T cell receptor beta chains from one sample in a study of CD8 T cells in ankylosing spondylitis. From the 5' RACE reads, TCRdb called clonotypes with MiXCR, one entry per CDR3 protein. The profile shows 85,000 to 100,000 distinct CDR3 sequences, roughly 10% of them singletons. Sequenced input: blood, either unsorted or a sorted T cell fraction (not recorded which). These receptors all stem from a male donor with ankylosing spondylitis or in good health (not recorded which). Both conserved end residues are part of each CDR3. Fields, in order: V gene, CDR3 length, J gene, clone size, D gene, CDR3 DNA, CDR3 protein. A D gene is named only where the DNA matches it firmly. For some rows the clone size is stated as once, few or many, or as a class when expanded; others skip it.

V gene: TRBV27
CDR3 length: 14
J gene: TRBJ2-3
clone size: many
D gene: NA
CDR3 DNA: TGTGCCAGCAGTCAGGACCGCAGCACAGATACGCAGTATTTT
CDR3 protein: CASSQDRSTDTQYF

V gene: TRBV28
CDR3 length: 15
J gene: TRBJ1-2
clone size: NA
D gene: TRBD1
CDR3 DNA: TGTGCCAGCAGGCCCCCAGGGGGCTTGGCCTATGGCTACACCTTC
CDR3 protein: CASRPPGGLAYGYTF

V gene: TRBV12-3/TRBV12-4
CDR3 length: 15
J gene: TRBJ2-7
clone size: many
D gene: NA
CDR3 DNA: TGTGCCAGCAGTTTAGGCGGGGCTGGGTCCTACGAGCAGTACTTC
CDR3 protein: CASSLGGAGSYEQYF

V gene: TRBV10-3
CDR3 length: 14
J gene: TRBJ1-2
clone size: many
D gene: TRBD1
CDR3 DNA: TGTGCCATCAGACCACCCTCAGGGGGCTATGGCTACACCTTC
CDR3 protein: CAIRPPSGGYGYTF

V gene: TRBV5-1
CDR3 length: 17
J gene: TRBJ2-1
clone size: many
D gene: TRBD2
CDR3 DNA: TGCGCCAGCAGCTTGGGGGGTCGAGCGGGGGAAGACAATGAGCAGTTCTTC
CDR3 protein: CASSLGGRAGEDNEQFF

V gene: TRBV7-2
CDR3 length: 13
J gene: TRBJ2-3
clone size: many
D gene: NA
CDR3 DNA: TGTGCCAGCAGCCGTGACTGGACAGATACGCAGTATTTT
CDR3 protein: CASSRDWTDTQYF

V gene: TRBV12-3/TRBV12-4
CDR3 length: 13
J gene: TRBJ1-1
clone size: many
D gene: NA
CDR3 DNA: TGTGCCAGCAGCCTGGGGGAGTCCACTGAAGCTTTCTTT
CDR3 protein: CASSLGESTEAFF

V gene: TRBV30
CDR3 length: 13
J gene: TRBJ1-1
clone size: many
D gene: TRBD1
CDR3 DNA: TGTGCCTGGACAGGGGGCCTTCGTGGTGAAGCTTTCTTT
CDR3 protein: CAWTGGLRGEAFF

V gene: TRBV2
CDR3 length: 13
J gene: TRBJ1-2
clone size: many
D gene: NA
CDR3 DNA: TGTGCCAGCACCCCGTTTAACGGGGGTGGCTACACCTTC
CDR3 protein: CASTPFNGGGYTF

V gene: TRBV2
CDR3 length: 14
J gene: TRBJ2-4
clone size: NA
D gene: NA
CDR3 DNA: TGTGCCAGCAGTCACCGGGCCCAAAAACATTTTCAGTACTTC
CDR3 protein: CASSHRAQKHFQYF

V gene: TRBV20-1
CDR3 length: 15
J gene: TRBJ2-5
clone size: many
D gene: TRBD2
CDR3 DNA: TGCAGTGCCCGGGAGGCAGATGCCTACCAAGAGACCCAGTACTTC
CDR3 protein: CSAREADAYQETQYF

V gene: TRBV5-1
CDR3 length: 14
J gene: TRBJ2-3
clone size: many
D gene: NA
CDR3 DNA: TGCGCCAGCAGCTTGGTTGTAAGCACAGATACGCAGTATTTT
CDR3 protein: CASSLVVSTDTQYF

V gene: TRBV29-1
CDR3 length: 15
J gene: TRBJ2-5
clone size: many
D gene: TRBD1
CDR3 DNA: TGCAGCGGACAGGGGGACCGCTCAGGATGGGAGACCCAGTACTTC
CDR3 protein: CSGQGDRSGWETQYF

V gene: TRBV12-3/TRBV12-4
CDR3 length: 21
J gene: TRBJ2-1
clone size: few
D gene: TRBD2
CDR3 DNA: TGTGCCAGCAGTTTGGCCCCTAGACTAGCGGGGGTCCTAAGCTCCTACAATGAGCAGTTCTTC
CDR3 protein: CASSLAPRLAGVLSSYNEQFF

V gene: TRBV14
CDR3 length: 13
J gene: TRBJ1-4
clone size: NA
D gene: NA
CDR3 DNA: TGTGCCAGCAATGGGGCCGGCAGTGAAAAACTGTTTTTT
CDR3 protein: CASNGAGSEKLFF

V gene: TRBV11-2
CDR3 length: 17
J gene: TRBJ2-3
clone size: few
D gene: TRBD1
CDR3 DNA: TGTGCCAGCAGCTTATGGACAGGGACGGAAAGCACAGATACGCAGTATTTT
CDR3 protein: CASSLWTGTESTDTQYF

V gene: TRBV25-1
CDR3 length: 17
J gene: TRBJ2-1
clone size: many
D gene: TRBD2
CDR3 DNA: TGTGCCAGCAGTGAGGCCAGCGGGGGGGCCTCGCTGAGGGAGCAGTTCTTC
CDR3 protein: CASSEASGGASLREQFF

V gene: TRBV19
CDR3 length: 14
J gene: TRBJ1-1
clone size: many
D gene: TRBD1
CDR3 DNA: TGTGCCAGTAGTAACCGGGGACAGGGCACTGAAGCTTTCTTT
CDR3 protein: CASSNRGQGTEAFF

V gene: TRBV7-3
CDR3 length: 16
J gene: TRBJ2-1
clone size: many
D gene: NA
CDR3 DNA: TGTGCCAGCAGCTTGGGAGCGGTCGTTCCCTACAATGAGCAGTTCTTC
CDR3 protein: CASSLGAVVPYNEQFF

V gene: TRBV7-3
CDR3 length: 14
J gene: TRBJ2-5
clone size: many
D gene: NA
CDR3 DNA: TGTGCCAGCAGCGCCCGTGCGGACCCAGAGACCCAGTACTTC
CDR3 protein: CASSARADPETQYF

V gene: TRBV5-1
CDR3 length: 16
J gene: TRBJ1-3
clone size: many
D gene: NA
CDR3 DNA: TGCGCCAGCAGCCCCGGAGGGGCGGCAGCCGGAAACACCATATATTTT
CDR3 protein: CASSPGGAAAGNTIYF

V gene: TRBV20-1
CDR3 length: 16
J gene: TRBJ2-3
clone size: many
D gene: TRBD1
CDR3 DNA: TGCAGTGCTAGTTTCCCGAAGGGGGCGCCCCCAGATACGCAGTATTTT
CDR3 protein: CSASFPKGAPPDTQYF

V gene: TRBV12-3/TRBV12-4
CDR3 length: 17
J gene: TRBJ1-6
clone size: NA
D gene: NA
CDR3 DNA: TGTGCCAGCAGCCAGACAGACCCGACCTCCTATAATTCACCCCTCCACTTT
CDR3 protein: CASSQTDPTSYNSPLHF

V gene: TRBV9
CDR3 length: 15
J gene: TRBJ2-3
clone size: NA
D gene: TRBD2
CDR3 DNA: TGTGCCAGCAGCGTAGATAGCGGGGGGTCAGATACGCAGTATTTT
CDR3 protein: CASSVDSGGSDTQYF

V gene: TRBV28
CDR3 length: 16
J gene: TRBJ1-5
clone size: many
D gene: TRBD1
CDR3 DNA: TGTGCCAGCAGTCTTGACGCGGACAGGGGCGGACAGCCCCAGCATTTT
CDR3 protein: CASSLDADRGGQPQHF

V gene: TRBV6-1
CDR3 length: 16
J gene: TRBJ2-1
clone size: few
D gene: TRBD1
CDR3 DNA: TGTGCCAGCAACCAGGGGGCGGGGAGAGTCCACAATGAGCAGTTCTTC
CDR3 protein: CASNQGAGRVHNEQFF

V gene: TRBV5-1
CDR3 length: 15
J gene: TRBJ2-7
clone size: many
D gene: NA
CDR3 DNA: TGCGCCAGCAGCTTGCCAAGGCAGAGCTCCTACGAGCAGTACTTC
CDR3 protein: CASSLPRQSSYEQYF

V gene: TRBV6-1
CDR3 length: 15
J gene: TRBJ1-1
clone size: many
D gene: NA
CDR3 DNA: TGTGCCAGCAGGGCAGCAACAGGGAGGAACACTGAAGCTTTCTTT
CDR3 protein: CASRAATGRNTEAFF

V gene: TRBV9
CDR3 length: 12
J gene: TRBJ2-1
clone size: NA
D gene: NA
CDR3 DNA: TGTGCCAGCAGCGTAGTCCTGGGAGAGCAGTTCTTC
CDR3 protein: CASSVVLGEQFF

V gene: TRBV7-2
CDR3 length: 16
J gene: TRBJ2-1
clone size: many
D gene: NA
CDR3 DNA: TGTGCCAGCAGCTTAGCGTCCGGGGGGCCCTACAATGAGCAGTTCTTC
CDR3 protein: CASSLASGGPYNEQFF

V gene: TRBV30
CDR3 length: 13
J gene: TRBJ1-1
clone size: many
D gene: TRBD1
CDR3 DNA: TGTGCCTGGAGCGGGGACAGTTGGACTGAAGCTTTCTTT
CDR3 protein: CAWSGDSWTEAFF

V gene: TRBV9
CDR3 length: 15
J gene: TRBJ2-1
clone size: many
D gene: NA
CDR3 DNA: TGTGCCAGCAGCGTAGAAGGGACACCCTACAATGAGCAGTTCTTC
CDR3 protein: CASSVEGTPYNEQFF

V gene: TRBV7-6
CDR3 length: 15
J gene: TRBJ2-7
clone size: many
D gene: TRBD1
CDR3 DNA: TGTGCCAGCAGCCTAAACAGGGGCAGGGACTACGAGCAGTACTTC
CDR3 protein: CASSLNRGRDYEQYF

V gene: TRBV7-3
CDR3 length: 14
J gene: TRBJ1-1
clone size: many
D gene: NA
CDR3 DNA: TGTGCCAGCTTAAATCCCTGGGAGGGGGTGAGAGCTTTCTTT
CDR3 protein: CASLNPWEGVRAFF

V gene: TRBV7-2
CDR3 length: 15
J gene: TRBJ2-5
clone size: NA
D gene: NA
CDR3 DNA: TGTGCCAGCAGCACTTGGGACCTCGGGTCAGAGACCCAGTACTTC
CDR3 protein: CASSTWDLGSETQYF

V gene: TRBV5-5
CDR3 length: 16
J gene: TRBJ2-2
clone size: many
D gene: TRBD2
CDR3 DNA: TGTGCCAGCAGCTTTTATACTAGCGGGGGCACCGGGGAGCTGTTTTTT
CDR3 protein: CASSFYTSGGTGELFF

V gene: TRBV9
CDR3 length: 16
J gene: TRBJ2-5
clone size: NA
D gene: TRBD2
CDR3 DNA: TGTGCCAGCAGCGTATCCAGCGGGGGGGCCGTGGAGACCCAGTACTTC
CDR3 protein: CASSVSSGGAVETQYF

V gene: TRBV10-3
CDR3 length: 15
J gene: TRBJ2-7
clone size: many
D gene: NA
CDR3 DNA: TGTGCCATCAGTGAAACAGGGACCTCAACCTACGAGCAGTACTTC
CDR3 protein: CAISETGTSTYEQYF

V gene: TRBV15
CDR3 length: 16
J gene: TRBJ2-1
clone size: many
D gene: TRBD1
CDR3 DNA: TGTGCCACCAGCAGAGAAGTTGGACAGGGATCGGATGAGCAGTTCTTC
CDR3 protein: CATSREVGQGSDEQFF

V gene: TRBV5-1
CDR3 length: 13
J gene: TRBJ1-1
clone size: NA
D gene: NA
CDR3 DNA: TGCGTCAGCAGCTCGGACAGGAACACTGAAGCTTTCTTT
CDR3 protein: CVSSSDRNTEAFF

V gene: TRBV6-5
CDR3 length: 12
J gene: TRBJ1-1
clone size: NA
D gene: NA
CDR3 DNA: TGTGCCAGCAGTTATCTAGGGGATGAAGCTTTCTTT
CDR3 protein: CASSYLGDEAFF

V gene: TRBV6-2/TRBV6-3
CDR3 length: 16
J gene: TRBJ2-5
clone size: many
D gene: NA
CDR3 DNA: TGTGCCAGCAGTTACTCCGGGACACCTTTGCGGGAGACCCAGTACTTC
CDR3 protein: CASSYSGTPLRETQYF

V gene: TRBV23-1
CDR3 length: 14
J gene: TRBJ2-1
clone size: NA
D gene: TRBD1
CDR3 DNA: TGCGCCAGCATTACCGCACAGGGGGTCAATGAGCAGTTCTTC
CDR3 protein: CASITAQGVNEQFF

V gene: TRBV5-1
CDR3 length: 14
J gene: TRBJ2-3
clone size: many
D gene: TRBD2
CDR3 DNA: TGCGCCAGCAGCTTGCAAGGGACTACGGATACGCAGTATTTT
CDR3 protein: CASSLQGTTDTQYF

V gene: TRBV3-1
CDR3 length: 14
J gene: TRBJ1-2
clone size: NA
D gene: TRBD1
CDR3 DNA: TGTGCCAGCAGCCGGACAGGGGGCGCGAATGGCTACACCTTC
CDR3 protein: CASSRTGGANGYTF

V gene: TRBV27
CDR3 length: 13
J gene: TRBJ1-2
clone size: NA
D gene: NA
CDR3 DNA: TGTGCCAGCAGTTTTATAGGGGGTGGAGGCTACACCTTC
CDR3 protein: CASSFIGGGGYTF

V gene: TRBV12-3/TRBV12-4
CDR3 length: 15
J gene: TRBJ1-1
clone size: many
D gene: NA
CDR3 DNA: TGTGCCAGCAGGCCCTATCCAGGGTTGGACACTGAAGCTTTCTTT
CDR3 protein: CASRPYPGLDTEAFF

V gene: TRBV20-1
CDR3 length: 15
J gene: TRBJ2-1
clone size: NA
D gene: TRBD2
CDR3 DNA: TGCAGTGCTAGAGAAAAGGGACTAGCTTTCAGTGAGCAGTTCTTC
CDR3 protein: CSAREKGLAFSEQFF

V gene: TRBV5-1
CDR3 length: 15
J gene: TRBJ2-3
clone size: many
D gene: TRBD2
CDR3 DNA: TGCGCCAGCAGCATCCAAGCGGGGGGGCCAGATACGCAGTATTTT
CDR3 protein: CASSIQAGGPDTQYF